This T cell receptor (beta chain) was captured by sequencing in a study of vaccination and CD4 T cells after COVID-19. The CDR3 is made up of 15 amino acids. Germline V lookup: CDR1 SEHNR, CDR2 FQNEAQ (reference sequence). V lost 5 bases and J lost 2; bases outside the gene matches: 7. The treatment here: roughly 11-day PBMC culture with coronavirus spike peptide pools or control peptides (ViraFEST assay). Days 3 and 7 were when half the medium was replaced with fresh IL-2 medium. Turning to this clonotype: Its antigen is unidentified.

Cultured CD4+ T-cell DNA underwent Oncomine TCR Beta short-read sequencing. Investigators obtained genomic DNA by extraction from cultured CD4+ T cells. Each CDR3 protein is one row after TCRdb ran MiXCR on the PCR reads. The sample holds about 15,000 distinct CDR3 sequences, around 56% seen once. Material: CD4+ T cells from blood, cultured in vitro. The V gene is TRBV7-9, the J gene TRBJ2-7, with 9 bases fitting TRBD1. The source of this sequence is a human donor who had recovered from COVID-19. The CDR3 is CASSPLGQGTYEQYF. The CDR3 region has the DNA TGTGCCAGCAGCCCGCTGGGACAGGGAACCTACGAGCAGTACTTC.